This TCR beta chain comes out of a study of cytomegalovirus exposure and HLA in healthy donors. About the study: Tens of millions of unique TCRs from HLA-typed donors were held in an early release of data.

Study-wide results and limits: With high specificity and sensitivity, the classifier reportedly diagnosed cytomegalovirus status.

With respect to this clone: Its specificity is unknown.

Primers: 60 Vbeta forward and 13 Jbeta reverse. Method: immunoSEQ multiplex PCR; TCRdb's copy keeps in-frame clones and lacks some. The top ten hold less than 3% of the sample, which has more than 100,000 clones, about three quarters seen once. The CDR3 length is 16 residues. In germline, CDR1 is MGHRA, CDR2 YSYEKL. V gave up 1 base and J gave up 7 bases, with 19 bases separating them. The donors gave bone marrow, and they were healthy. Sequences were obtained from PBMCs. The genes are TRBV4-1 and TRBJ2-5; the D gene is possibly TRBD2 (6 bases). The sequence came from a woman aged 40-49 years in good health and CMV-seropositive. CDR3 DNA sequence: TGCGCCAGCAGCCAAGGGACGTTGGGGACCGGGGGGACCCAGTACTTC. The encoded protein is CASSQGTLGTGGTQYF.